What follows describes a single T cell receptor beta chain. One junction end does not reproduce the germline sequence, and a read error may be involved. The study amplified TCR beta CDR3 regions using RNA transcripts. The authors performed first-round RT-PCR with HTBI primers and then a second-round multiplex PCR. Using its own MiXCR run on the multiplex PCR reads, TCRdb lists one record per CDR3 protein. The data hold 350,000 or so distinct CDR3 sequences, with 17% observed a single time. This specimen comes from a study of Graves' ophthalmopathy and Graves' hyperthyroidism. Across the study: Researchers obtained peripheral blood at initial diagnosis, before any treatment had begun.

A duration under 3 months, NOSPECS ≥4, CAS ≥3 and moderate-to-severe activity characterized the donors with ophthalmopathy. No donor had other autoimmune disease, uncontrolled infection, pregnancy or lactation. The authors diagnosed from clinical symptoms, serum thyroxine, TRAb, thyroid ultrasound and orbital computed tomography. The receptor's source is an adult man with Graves' ophthalmopathy. The source material was peripheral blood.

CDR3 sequence (DNA): TGTGCCATCAGCAGAGATCGGGTAGGACGGCCCCAGCATTTT. This codes for CAISRDRVGRPQHF. The rearrangement links TRBV15 to TRBJ1-5; D is unresolved. This CDR3 is 14 amino acids long. Germline V gene sequence: CDR1 LNHNV, CDR2 YYDKDF (reference sequence).